These T cell receptor beta chains were read from a single sample in a study of blood T cells in healthy people across ages. TCRdb fed the 5' RACE reads into MiXCR, producing one record per CDR3 protein. The sample has 800,000 or so distinct CDR3 sequences; 46% are singletons. Sequences were obtained from blood. Receptors originate from a man at least 80 years old in good health. Each CDR3 is given with its conserved first and last residue. A D gene is named only where the DNA matches it firmly. The size field is filled for only some rows; it gives once, few, many or a size class.

j_call | d_call | clone_size | v_call | cdr3_nt | cdr3_aa
TRBJ2-7 | TRBD1 | - | TRBV5-5 | TGTGCCACCAGGGACAGGGGAACCTACGAGCAGTACTTC | CATRDRGTYEQYF
TRBJ2-7 | - | - | TRBV12-3/TRBV12-4 | TGTGCCAGCAGTTTAGCGAGCGCGAGCTCCTACAATGAGCAGTACTTC | CASSLASASSYNEQYF
TRBJ2-1 | - | few | TRBV3-1 | TGTGCCAGCAGCCAAGGGATCACGCGGAATGAGCAGTTCTTC | CASSQGITRNEQFF
TRBJ1-5 | - | - | TRBV29-1 | TGCAGCGTCGCCGACCGGAGGGAACAGCCCCAGCATTTT | CSVADRREQPQHF
TRBJ1-2 | - | few | TRBV27 | TGTGCCAGCAGTCTCCGGGGCTTGGGCTATGGCTACACCTTC | CASSLRGLGYGYTF
TRBJ2-5 | - | few | TRBV9 | TGTGCCAGCAGCGCTGATGGGAGAGGAATGGAGACCCAGTACTTC | CASSADGRGMETQYF
TRBJ1-4 | - | - | TRBV11-2 | TGTGCCAGCAGCCCAGGGACGTCTGAAAAACTGTTTTTT | CASSPGTSEKLFF
TRBJ2-3 | - | - | TRBV7-2 | TGTGCCAGCAGCGCCAAGGGGCAGCGGCTCACGGGTGATACGCAGTATTTT | CASSAKGQRLTGDTQYF
TRBJ2-3 | TRBD1 | - | TRBV5-1 | TGCGCCAGCAGTTCGGCAGGGGGTACAGATACGCAGTATTTT | CASSSAGGTDTQYF
TRBJ2-7 | - | - | TRBV29-1 | TGCAGCGTCCGGGACGCCAGCTACGAGCAGTACTTC | CSVRDASYEQYF
TRBJ2-1 | - | few | TRBV12-3/TRBV12-4 | TGTGCCAGCACCCTAAGGACAGACCCCTCCTACAATGAGCAGTTCTTC | CASTLRTDPSYNEQFF
TRBJ2-3 | - | - | TRBV4-1 | TGCGCCAGCAGCCAAGGTTTAGGGGATCGGCTCGGAGATACGCAGTATTTT | CASSQGLGDRLGDTQYF
TRBJ2-1 | TRBD2 | few | TRBV12-3/TRBV12-4 | TGTGCCAGCAGTTTAGCGAAGCTAGCGGGGGACTACAATGAGCAGTTCTTC | CASSLAKLAGDYNEQFF
TRBJ2-7 | - | - | TRBV9 | TGTGCCAGCAGCGAACTTATCGAGGGGACCGAGCAGTACTTC | CASSELIEGTEQYF
TRBJ2-7 | TRBD2 | few | TRBV20-1 | TGCAGTGCTAGTGGGCTAGCGGGTCCCTACGAGCAGTACTTC | CSASGLAGPYEQYF
TRBJ1-2 | - | - | TRBV29-1 | TGCAGCGTGGATGAACAGGGCCTAATAGGAGGCTACACCTTC | CSVDEQGLIGGYTF
TRBJ1-6 | - | - | TRBV20-1 | TGCAGTGCTCGCGGACGGAAGAGCTCCTATAATTCACCCCTCCACTTT | CSARGRKSSYNSPLHF
TRBJ1-6 | - | - | TRBV5-1 | TGCGCCAGCAGAACAGGGAGCTCCTATAATTCACCCCCCCACTTT | CASRTGSSYNSPPHF
TRBJ1-2 | - | many | TRBV7-9 | TGTGCCAGCAGCTTAGCGGTGAAGGAATACTATGGCTACACCTTC | CASSLAVKEYYGYTF
TRBJ2-7 | - | - | TRBV5-1 | TGCGCCAGCAGCCCGACTTCGCCTTTCTCCTACGAGCAGTACTTC | CASSPTSPFSYEQYF
TRBJ2-1 | TRBD2 | once | TRBV4-2 | TGTGCCAGCAGCCTCTGGGCTAGCGGGGGGCTGGGCTCCTACAATGAGCAGTTCTTC | CASSLWASGGLGSYNEQFF
TRBJ1-5 | - | - | TRBV20-1 | TGCAGTGCTAGTACGTACCTTGGGGATCAGCCCCAGCATTTT | CSASTYLGDQPQHF
TRBJ1-6 | TRBD1 | - | TRBV2 | TGTGCCAGCAGTGACCGCCGGACAGGTTTCTCTTCACCCCTCCACTTT | CASSDRRTGFSSPLHF
TRBJ2-7 | - | - | TRBV14 | TGTGCCAGCAGCCAAATTTTTTCCGAGCAGTACTTC | CASSQIFSEQYF
TRBJ2-7 | TRBD1 | - | TRBV20-1 | TGCAGTGCTGGACAGGCGTCTCTTGGGGAGCAGTACTTC | CSAGQASLGEQYF
TRBJ2-7 | TRBD2 | - | TRBV9 | TGTGCCAGCAGCTTTTCGAGCGGGAGGTTGTACGAGCAGTACTTC | CASSFSSGRLYEQYF
TRBJ2-5 | - | few | TRBV29-1 | TGCAGCGTTGGAATCCGACAAGAGACCCAGTACTTC | CSVGIRQETQYF
TRBJ2-7 | TRBD2 | few | TRBV20-1 | TGCAGTGCTAGAGCGTTAGCGGGAGTAGGCGAGCAGTACTTC | CSARALAGVGEQYF
TRBJ2-1 | - | - | TRBV25-1 | TGTGCCAGCAGTGAAACGGCACCATCAAAGCTGGGTGAGCAGTTCTTC | CASSETAPSKLGEQFF
TRBJ1-1 | - | - | TRBV20-1 | TGCAGTGCTAGAGACATAACTGAAGCTTTCTTT | CSARDITEAFF
TRBJ1-5 | - | - | TRBV6-2/TRBV6-3 | TGTGCCAGCAGTTACTCACAGGGATTGAAGTACAATCAGCCCCAGCATTTT | CASSYSQGLKYNQPQHF
TRBJ2-1 | TRBD2 | - | TRBV11-2 | TGTGCCAGCAGCTTAGATCGGGCTAGCGGGAGTAGGGATGAGCAGTTCTTC | CASSLDRASGSRDEQFF
TRBJ1-1 | - | - | TRBV28 | TGTGCCAGCAGCCCCAACCCGGGTAGGGCTACTGAAGCTTTCTTT | CASSPNPGRATEAFF
TRBJ1-5 | - | - | TRBV12-3/TRBV12-4 | TGTGCCAGCAGTTTAATGGTCTTGGAGAACAATCAGCCCCAGCATTTT | CASSLMVLENNQPQHF
TRBJ2-7 | - | - | TRBV5-1 | TGCGCCAGCAGCTTGGGCAATAACGACGAGCAGTACTTC | CASSLGNNDEQYF
TRBJ1-1 | - | - | TRBV7-9 | TGTGCCAGCAGCATCGACAGGAGGAACACTGAAGCTTCCTTT | CASSIDRRNTEASF
TRBJ2-3 | - | - | TRBV3-1 | TGTGCCAGCAGCCTCAGCGGGCCTTTCACAGATACGCAGTATTTT | CASSLSGPFTDTQYF
TRBJ2-7 | TRBD1 | - | TRBV29-1 | TGCAGCGCTGCCTTAGGGGGACAGGGTGCCTACGAGCAGTACTTC | CSAALGGQGAYEQYF
TRBJ2-6 | - | many | TRBV29-1 | TGCAGCGTTGCGGGCGCCGGGGCCAACGTCCTGACTTTC | CSVAGAGANVLTF
TRBJ2-1 | TRBD2 | - | TRBV28 | TGTGCCAGCAGTTCTCCCGGGGGGGGCCGCCCTCGAGGCTACAATGAGCAGTTCTTC | CASSSPGGGRPRGYNEQFF
TRBJ2-2 | TRBD2 | - | TRBV7-3 | TGTGCCAGCAGCTTATCTAGCGGAGCGATCGGGGAGCTGTTTTTT | CASSLSSGAIGELFF
TRBJ2-3 | TRBD1 | - | TRBV2 | TGTGCCAGCAGTAGGGACAGGGTGCCAGATACGCAGTATTTT | CASSRDRVPDTQYF
TRBJ2-1 | TRBD2 | - | TRBV10-3 | TGTGCCATCAGTGAGTCAGGACTAGCTAACAATGAGCAGTTCTTC | CAISESGLANNEQFF
TRBJ2-3 | TRBD2 | - | TRBV5-6 | TGTGCCAGCAGCCGGGGGGTGGGCACAGATACGCAGTATTTT | CASSRGVGTDTQYF
TRBJ2-1 | - | - | TRBV4-3 | TGCGCCAGCAGCCAAGATAGGCGCAGCGCTCCCGAGCAGTTCTTC | CASSQDRRSAPEQFF
TRBJ2-1 | TRBD1 | few | TRBV6-6 | TGTGCCAGCAGTTACTCGAAAGGGGGCGGCGAGCAGTTCTTC | CASSYSKGGGEQFF
TRBJ2-7 | - | - | TRBV13 | TGTGCCAGCAGCTTTATGTCTCGGGGGTACGAGCAGTACTTC | CASSFMSRGYEQYF
TRBJ2-1 | - | - | TRBV6-6 | TGTGCCAGCAGTTACGACGGCTCCTACAATGAGCAGTTCTTC | CASSYDGSYNEQFF
TRBJ2-3 | TRBD2 | - | TRBV20-1 | TGCAGTGCTAGTTGGAGGCGGGGGGGCCCTACAGATACGCAGTATTTT | CSASWRRGGPTDTQYF
TRBJ1-5 | - | few | TRBV21-1 | TGTGCCAGCAGCATAGCATACAGAAGTAGCAATCAGCCCCAGCATTTT | CASSIAYRSSNQPQHF
TRBJ1-5 | - | few | TRBV12-3/TRBV12-4 | TGTGCCAGCAGTTCGGAGCCTCTAGGAGGCAATCAGCCCCAGCATTTT | CASSSEPLGGNQPQHF
TRBJ2-1 | TRBD1 | - | TRBV20-1 | TGCAGTGCCTCGACCCCGGGACAGAAATTTAATGAGCAGTTCTTC | CSASTPGQKFNEQFF
TRBJ2-3 | TRBD2 | few | TRBV12-5 | TGTGCTAGTGCCCGGGGACTAGACACAGATACGCAGTATTTT | CASARGLDTDTQYF
TRBJ2-7 | TRBD1 | many | TRBV6-1 | TGTGCCAGTACAGGACAGGGGGGATACTACGAGCAGTACTTC | CASTGQGGYYEQYF
TRBJ2-3 | - | many | TRBV7-9 | TGTGCCAGCAGCTTAACTTCCGGGAGAACAGATACGCAGTATTTT | CASSLTSGRTDTQYF
TRBJ1-2 | TRBD1 | - | TRBV7-2 | TGTGCCAGCAGCTCGGACAGGCCCGCTAACTATGGCTACACCTTC | CASSSDRPANYGYTF
TRBJ2-7 | TRBD2 | few | TRBV6-5 | TGTGCCAGCAGTTACGAGTCGGGAGGGCCCAAAAACGAGCAGTACTTC | CASSYESGGPKNEQYF
TRBJ1-1 | - | few | TRBV6-5 | TGTGCCAGCAGTGACGGACAGAGCACTGAAGCTTTCTTT | CASSDGQSTEAFF
TRBJ2-1 | - | few | TRBV7-9 | TGTGCCAGCAGCTTCGAGCCCGGCGATGAGCAGTTCTTC | CASSFEPGDEQFF